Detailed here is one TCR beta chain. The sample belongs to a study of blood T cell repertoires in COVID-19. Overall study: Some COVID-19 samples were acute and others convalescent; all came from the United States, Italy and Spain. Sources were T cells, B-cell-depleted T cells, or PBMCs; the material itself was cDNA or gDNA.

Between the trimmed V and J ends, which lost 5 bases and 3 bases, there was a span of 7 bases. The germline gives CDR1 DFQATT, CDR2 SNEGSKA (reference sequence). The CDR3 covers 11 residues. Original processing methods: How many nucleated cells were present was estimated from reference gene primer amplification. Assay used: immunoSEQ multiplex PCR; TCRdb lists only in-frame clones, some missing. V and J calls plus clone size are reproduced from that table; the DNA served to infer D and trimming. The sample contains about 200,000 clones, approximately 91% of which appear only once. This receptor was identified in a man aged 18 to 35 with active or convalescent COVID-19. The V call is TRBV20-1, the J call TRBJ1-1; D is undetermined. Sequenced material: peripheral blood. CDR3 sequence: CSAARDTEAFF. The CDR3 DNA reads TGCAGTGCTGCCCGGGACACTGAAGCTTTCTTT.